Shown below are 15 T cell receptor beta chains from a single sample sequenced in a study of blood T cell repertoires in COVID-19 (dated by TCRdb to between 2020 and 2021). The library was generated by the immunoSEQ multiplex PCR assay. Sourced from immuneACCESS, this table was stored by TCRdb with only in-frame sequences that have V and J called. A share of the clones is absent; for the studies checked, an unresolved V gene accounts for under half, and the remainder has no known explanation. For this sample there are about 97,000 clones; roughly 92% appear just once. The ten most abundant clones make up around 2% of the sample. Input material: peripheral blood. These receptors all stem from a woman between 50 and 59 years old with COVID-19, enrolled during active disease.

V usage is TRBV29-1 and J usage is TRBJ1-2; D call uncertain. The CDR3 contains 14 residues. V lost 5 bases and J 8 bases, leaving 21 bases between the germline ends. Germline CDR1 reads SQVTM; CDR2 reads ANQGSEA. The CDR3 nucleotides read TGCAGCGTTCACCCCACAACGGGTCTAGAGGGCTACACCTTC. It specifies CSVHPTTGLEGYTF.

The V call is TRBV29-1, the J call TRBJ2-1; D not resolved. The CDR3 length is 9 residues. Germline V CDR1 and CDR2: SQVTM, ANQGSEA. Trimming cost V 8 bases and J 6 bases, with 5 bases left between them. The CDR3 DNA sequence: TGCAGCATCTCCAATGAGCAGTTCTTC. Translated, it gives CSISNEQFF.

V is TRBV5-1 and J is TRBJ1-1; D is unclear. Trimming stripped 0 bases from V and 1 base from J, with 7 bases between. CDR1 is SGHRS, CDR2 YFSETQ, per germline. The CDR3 sequence is 14 residues long. The chain's CDR3 is CASSLGRENTEAFF. The CDR3 nucleotides are TGCGCCAGCAGCTTGGGGAGGGAGAACACTGAAGCTTTCTTT.

This chain uses TRBV10-2 with TRBJ2-3, with a possible D match to TRBD1 (5 bases). Per the germline V gene, CDR1 is WSHSY and CDR2 is SAAADI. The CDR3 extends over 15 amino acids. V was cut by 4 bases and J by 2 bases, with 13 bases left in between. This chain's CDR3 is CASSGLTAPTDTQYF. In DNA, the CDR3 is TGCGCCAGCAGTGGTCTGACAGCTCCCACAGATACGCAGTATTTT.

V usage is TRBV10-3 and J usage is TRBJ1-1; TRBD1 aligns across 10 bases. Germline CDR1 is ENHRY and CDR2 is SYGVKD. The CDR3 runs 15 residues. The J segment lost 3 bases and the V segment lost 2 bases, leaving 3 bases of the junction unmatched. The CDR3, as DNA: TGTGCCATCAGTGAGCCCGGACAGGGGGACACTGAAGCTTTCTTT. Translation gives CAISEPGQGDTEAFF.

The chain couples TRBV29-1 to TRBJ2-1; D is unresolved. The V gene lost 5 bases and the J gene lost 5 bases, with 4 bases spanning the gap. The CDR3 is 10 amino acids. Germline CDR1 is SQVTM and CDR2 is ANQGSEA. CDR3 protein: CSVYDNEQFF. The CDR3 DNA is TGCAGCGTTTATGACAATGAGCAGTTCTTC.

The chain combines TRBV9 with TRBJ2-1; perhaps TRBD2 as D (6 bases). V lost 4 bases, J lost 7 bases, and 18 bases lay in between. CDR1 and CDR2 from the germline V gene are SGDLS and YYNGEE. CDR3 length: 15 amino acids. This CDR3 is CASSPGDSNWNEQFF. CDR3 DNA: TGTGCCAGCAGCCCCGGGGACTCCAACTGGAATGAGCAGTTCTTC.

This chain links TRBV3-1 (or the pseudogene TRBV3-2) with TRBJ1-3; D is perhaps TRBD1 (5 bases). This CDR3 is built from 17 residues. In germline, CDR1 is LGHDT, CDR2 YNNKEL (reference sequence). With 4 bases removed from V and 0 bases from J, the gap between germline ends came to 16 bases. The CDR3 sequence: CASSLRRTISSGNTIYF. In DNA, the CDR3 is TGTGCCAGCAGCCTTAGAAGGACAATTTCCTCTGGAAACACCATATATTTT.

The V and J genes are TRBV28 and TRBJ1-2; D is ambiguous. V lost 6 bases and J 2 bases, leaving 16 bases between the germline ends. The CDR3 consists of 15 residues. Germline CDR1 and CDR2: MDHEN and SYDVKM. CDR3 loop: CASRFYPTPNYGYTF. The CDR3 DNA follows: TGTGCCAGCAGATTCTACCCGACACCAAACTATGGCTACACCTTC.

This chain joins TRBV12-3 or TRBV12-4 and TRBJ2-5; the D gene is possibly TRBD2 (6 bases). The ends were cut back, 6 bases at V and 5 bases at J, with 13 bases in the middle. The CDR3 runs to 13 residues. This chain's CDR3 is CASSRLVGETQYF. The DNA of the CDR3 is TGTGCCAGCAGCCGACTAGTGGGGGAGACCCAGTACTTC.

V is TRBV7-8 and J is TRBJ2-3; 10 bases fit TRBD1. Germline CDR1 reads SGHVS; CDR2 reads FQNEAQ. The CDR3 has 18 residues. J gave up 4 bases and V 2 bases, and 12 bases lay outside the gene matches. The CDR3: CASSLSYRGTGEADTQYF. DNA for the CDR3: TGTGCCAGCAGCTTATCGTACCGGGGGACAGGGGAGGCAGATACGCAGTATTTT.

The V and J genes are TRBV28 and TRBJ2-7; the D gene is possibly TRBD2 (5 bases). V lost 5 bases, J lost 9 bases, and 14 bases lay in between. Per germline, CDR1 MDHEN and CDR2 SYDVKM. This CDR3 is 12 amino acids long. The CDR3 coding sequence is TGTGCCAGCAGTGCCGGGGTGAATGGGCAGTACGTC. This codes for CASSAGVNGQYV.

The V and J genes are TRBV19 and TRBJ1-1, with D possibly matching TRBD1 (6 bases). The germline gives CDR1 LNHDA, CDR2 SQIVND (reference sequence). The CDR3 totals 9 residues. V lost 7 bases to trimming and J lost 11 bases, with 8 bases between them. CDR3 loop: CASNTGAFF. The DNA of the CDR3 is TGTGCCAGTAATACAGGGGCTTTCTTT.

The chain has TRBV6-5 and TRBJ2-1; 9 nucleotides agree with TRBD2. The CDR3 loop spans 15 amino acids. Trimming cost V 7 bases and J 2 bases; bases outside gene matches: 6. Germline assignment: CDR1 MNHEY and CDR2 SVGAGI. CDR3 amino acids: CASKLSGGPYNEQFF. The CDR3 bases are TGTGCCAGCAAACTTAGCGGGGGCCCCTACAATGAGCAGTTCTTC.

The rearrangement links TRBV5-1 to TRBJ1-1; D remains ambiguous. V was clipped by 0 bases and J by 8 bases, with 20 bases between them. The length of the CDR3 is 16 residues. Germline CDR1 reads SGHRS; CDR2 reads YFSETQ. CDR3 in DNA: TGCGCCAGCAGCTTGGAGAGCGGGGTGGTGACCATGGAAGCTTTCTTT. Translation: CASSLESGVVTMEAFF.